The rows below give T cell receptor beta chains drawn from one sample of a study of blood T cells in healthy people across ages. TCRdb reprocessed the 5' RACE reads with MiXCR, giving one entry per CDR3 protein. This repertoire shows about 770,000 distinct CDR3 sequences, about 42% found once; its top ten account for about 21%. What was sequenced was blood. The receptor source for this set is a man between 60 and 70 years old in good health. Both conserved end residues are part of each CDR3. Each record gives: CDR3 DNA, CDR3 protein, D gene, clone size, V gene, J gene. A D gene is named only where the DNA matches it firmly. Only some rows state a clone size, as once, few, many or a class for expanded clones.

CDR3 DNA: TGCGCCAGCAGCGCCGGACCGACCAGTCAAGAGACCCAGTACTTC
CDR3 protein: CASSAGPTSQETQYF
D gene: NA
clone size: NA
V gene: TRBV5-1
J gene: TRBJ2-5

CDR3 DNA: TGTGCCAGCAGCTTAAGGGGGTGGGACAGTGAAGCTTTCTTT
CDR3 protein: CASSLRGWDSEAFF
D gene: TRBD1
clone size: NA
V gene: TRBV7-2
J gene: TRBJ1-1

CDR3 DNA: TGTGCCAGCAAGAAGGGACAGGGAAAGACCCAGTACTTC
CDR3 protein: CASKKGQGKTQYF
D gene: NA
clone size: few
V gene: TRBV21-1
J gene: TRBJ2-5

CDR3 DNA: TGTGCCAGCAGCCTCCTACGACTGGGCGTGGACTATGGCTACACCTTC
CDR3 protein: CASSLLRLGVDYGYTF
D gene: NA
clone size: once
V gene: TRBV5-6
J gene: TRBJ1-2

CDR3 DNA: TGCGCCAGCAGCCCTCCTAGGACAGGGCTAGGGAACACTGAAGCTTTCTTT
CDR3 protein: CASSPPRTGLGNTEAFF
D gene: TRBD1
clone size: few
V gene: TRBV5-1
J gene: TRBJ1-1

CDR3 DNA: TGCGCCAGCAGCTTCAGAGCAATCCAAGAGACCCAGTACTTC
CDR3 protein: CASSFRAIQETQYF
D gene: NA
clone size: NA
V gene: TRBV5-1
J gene: TRBJ2-5

CDR3 DNA: TGCAGTGCTAGAGATAACAGGGGGCTCTATGGCTACACCTTC
CDR3 protein: CSARDNRGLYGYTF
D gene: TRBD1
clone size: NA
V gene: TRBV20-1
J gene: TRBJ1-2

CDR3 DNA: TGTGCCAGCAGCGCCCTCGCCGGGACTAGCGGGGGCGAGAACTACAATGAGCAGTTCTTC
CDR3 protein: CASSALAGTSGGENYNEQFF
D gene: TRBD2
clone size: NA
V gene: TRBV7-9
J gene: TRBJ2-1

CDR3 DNA: TGTGCCAGCAGCTACGGCGCCAGGGGCGGCTATGGCTACACCTTC
CDR3 protein: CASSYGARGGYGYTF
D gene: NA
clone size: NA
V gene: TRBV7-9
J gene: TRBJ1-2

CDR3 DNA: TGTGCCAGCAGTGAAGCGGTGGGTCAGCATTCACCCCTCCACTTT
CDR3 protein: CASSEAVGQHSPLHF
D gene: NA
clone size: NA
V gene: TRBV2
J gene: TRBJ1-6

CDR3 DNA: TGTGCCAGCAGCTTCGATATACAGGGGGGGGTAGATACGCAGTATTTT
CDR3 protein: CASSFDIQGGVDTQYF
D gene: NA
clone size: NA
V gene: TRBV5-4
J gene: TRBJ2-3

CDR3 DNA: TGTGCCATCAGTGAGTCGACAAGCGGAACCGGGGGCGAGCAGTACTTC
CDR3 protein: CAISESTSGTGGEQYF
D gene: NA
clone size: NA
V gene: TRBV10-3
J gene: TRBJ2-7

CDR3 DNA: TGTGCCAGCAGACCTCGCCTCGGGCAGCCCCAGCATTTT
CDR3 protein: CASRPRLGQPQHF
D gene: NA
clone size: few
V gene: TRBV7-2
J gene: TRBJ1-5

CDR3 DNA: TGCGCCAGCAGCCGACAGGGGGACGCCGGGGCCAACGTCCTGACTTTC
CDR3 protein: CASSRQGDAGANVLTF
D gene: TRBD1
clone size: few
V gene: TRBV4-3
J gene: TRBJ2-6